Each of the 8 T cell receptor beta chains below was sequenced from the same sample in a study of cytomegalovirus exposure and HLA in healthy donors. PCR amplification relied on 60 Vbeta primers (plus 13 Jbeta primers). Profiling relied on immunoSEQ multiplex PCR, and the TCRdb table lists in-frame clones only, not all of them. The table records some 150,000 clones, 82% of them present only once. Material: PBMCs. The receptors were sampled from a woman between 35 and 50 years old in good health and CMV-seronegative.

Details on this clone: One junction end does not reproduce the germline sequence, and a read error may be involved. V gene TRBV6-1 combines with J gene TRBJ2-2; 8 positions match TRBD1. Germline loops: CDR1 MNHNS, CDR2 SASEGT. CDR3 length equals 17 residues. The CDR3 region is CASREGTGPINTGELFF. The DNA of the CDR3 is TGTGCCAGCAGAGAAGGGACAGGCCCCATCAACACCGGGGAGCTGTTTTTT.

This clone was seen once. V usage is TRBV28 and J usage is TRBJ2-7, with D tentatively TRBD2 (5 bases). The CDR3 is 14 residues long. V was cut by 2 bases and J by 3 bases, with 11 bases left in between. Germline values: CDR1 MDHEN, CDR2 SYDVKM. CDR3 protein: CASSLTGMDYEQYF. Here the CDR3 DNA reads TGTGCCAGCAGTTTAACCGGGATGGACTACGAGCAGTACTTC.

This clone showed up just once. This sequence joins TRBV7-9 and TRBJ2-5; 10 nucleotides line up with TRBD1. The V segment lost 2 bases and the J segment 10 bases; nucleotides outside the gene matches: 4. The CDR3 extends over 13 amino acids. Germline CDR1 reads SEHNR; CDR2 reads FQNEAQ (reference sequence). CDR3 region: CASSLSGQGIQYF. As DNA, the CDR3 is TGTGCCAGCAGCTTATCGGGACAGGGGATCCAGTACTTC.

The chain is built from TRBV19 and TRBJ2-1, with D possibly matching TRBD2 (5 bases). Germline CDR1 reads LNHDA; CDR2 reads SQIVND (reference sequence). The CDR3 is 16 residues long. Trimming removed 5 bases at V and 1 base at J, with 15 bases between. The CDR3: CASSVPDWKSYNEQFF. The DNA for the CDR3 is TGTGCCAGTAGTGTGCCGGACTGGAAGTCCTACAATGAGCAGTTCTTC. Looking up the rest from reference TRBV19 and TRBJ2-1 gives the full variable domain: DGGITQSPKYLFRKEGQNVTLSCEQNLNHDAMYWYRQDPGQGLRLIYYSQIVNDFQKGDIAEGYSVSREKKESFPLTVTSAQKNPTAFYLCASSVPDWKSYNEQFFGPGTRLTVL.

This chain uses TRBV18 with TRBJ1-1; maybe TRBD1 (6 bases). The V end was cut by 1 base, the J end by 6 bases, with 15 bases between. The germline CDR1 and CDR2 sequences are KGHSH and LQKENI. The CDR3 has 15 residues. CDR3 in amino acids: CASSPLPTGSAEAFF. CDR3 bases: TGTGCCAGCTCACCACTCCCCACAGGGTCAGCTGAAGCTTTCTTT.

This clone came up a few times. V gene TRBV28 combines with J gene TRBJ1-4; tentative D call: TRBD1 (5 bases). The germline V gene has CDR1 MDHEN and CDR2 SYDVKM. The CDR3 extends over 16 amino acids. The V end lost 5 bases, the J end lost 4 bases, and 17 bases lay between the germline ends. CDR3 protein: CASSLKRQTYNEKLFF. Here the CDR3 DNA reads TGTGCCAGCAGTCTAAAGAGACAGACGTATAATGAAAAACTGTTTTTT.

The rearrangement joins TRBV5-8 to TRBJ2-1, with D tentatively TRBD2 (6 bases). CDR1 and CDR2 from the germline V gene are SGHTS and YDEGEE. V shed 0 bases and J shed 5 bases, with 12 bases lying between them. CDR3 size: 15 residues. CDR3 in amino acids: CASSLDGRHDNEQFF. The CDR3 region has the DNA TGTGCCAGCAGCTTGGATGGGAGGCATGACAATGAGCAGTTCTTC.

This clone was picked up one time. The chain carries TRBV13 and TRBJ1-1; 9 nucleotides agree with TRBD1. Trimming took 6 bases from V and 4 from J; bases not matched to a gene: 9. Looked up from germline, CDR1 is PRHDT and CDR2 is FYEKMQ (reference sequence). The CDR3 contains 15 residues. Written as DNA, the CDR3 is TGTGCCAGCAGGGACACAGGGGGCGCGGGCACTGAAGCTTTCTTT. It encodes CASRDTGGAGTEAFF.